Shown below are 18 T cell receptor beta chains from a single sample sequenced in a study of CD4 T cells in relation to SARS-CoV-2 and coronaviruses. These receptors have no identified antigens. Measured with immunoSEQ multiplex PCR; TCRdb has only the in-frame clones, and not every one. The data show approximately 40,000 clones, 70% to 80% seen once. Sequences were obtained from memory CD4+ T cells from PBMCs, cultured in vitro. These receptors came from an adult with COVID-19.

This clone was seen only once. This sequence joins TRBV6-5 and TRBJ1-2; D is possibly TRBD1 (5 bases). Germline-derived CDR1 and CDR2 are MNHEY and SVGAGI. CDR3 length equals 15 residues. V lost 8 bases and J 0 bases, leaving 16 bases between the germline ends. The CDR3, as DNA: TGTGCCAGCGGATCACAGGTGACCTCTAACTATGGCTACACCTTC. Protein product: CASGSQVTSNYGYTF.

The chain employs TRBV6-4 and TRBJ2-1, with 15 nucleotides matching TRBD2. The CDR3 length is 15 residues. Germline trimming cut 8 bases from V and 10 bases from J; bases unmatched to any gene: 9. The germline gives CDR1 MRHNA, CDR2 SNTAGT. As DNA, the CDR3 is TGTGCCAGCCGATGGACTAGCGGGGGGGGGTGCGAGCAGTTCTTC. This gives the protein CASRWTSGGGCEQFF.

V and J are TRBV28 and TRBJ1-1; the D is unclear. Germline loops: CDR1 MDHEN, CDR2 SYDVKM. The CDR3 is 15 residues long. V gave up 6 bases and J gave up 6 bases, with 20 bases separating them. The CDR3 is CASRSPLAGAAEAFF. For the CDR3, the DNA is TGTGCCAGCAGATCCCCCCTGGCGGGTGCCGCTGAAGCTTTCTTT.

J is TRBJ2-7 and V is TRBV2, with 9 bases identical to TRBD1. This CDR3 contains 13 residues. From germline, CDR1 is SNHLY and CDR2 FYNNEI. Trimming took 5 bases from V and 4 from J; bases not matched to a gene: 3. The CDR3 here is CASSRGTGYEQYF. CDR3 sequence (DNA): TGTGCCAGCAGTAGGGGGACAGGGTACGAGCAGTACTTC. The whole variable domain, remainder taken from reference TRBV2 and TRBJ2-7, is EPEVTQTPSHQVTQMGQEVILRCVPISNHLYFYWYRQILGQKVEFLVSFYNNEISEKSEIFDDQFSVERPDGSNFTLKIRSTKLEDSAMYFCASSRGTGYEQYFGPGTRLTVT.

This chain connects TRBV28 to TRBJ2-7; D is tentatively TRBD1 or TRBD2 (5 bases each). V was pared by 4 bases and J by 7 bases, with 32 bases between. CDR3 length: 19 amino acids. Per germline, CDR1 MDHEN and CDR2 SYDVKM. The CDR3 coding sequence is TGTGCCAGCAGTTCCATGGGGGTATACGGGGCGGGTAAGTTGTTGGAGCAGTACTTC. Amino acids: CASSSMGVYGAGKLLEQYF.

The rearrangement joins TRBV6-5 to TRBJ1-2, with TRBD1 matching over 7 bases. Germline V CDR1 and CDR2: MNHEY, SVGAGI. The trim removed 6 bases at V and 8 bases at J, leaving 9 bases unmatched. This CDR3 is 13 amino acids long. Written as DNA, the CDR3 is TGTGCCAGCAGACTAGGGGGCGCCGGGGGCTACACCTTC. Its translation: CASRLGGAGGYTF.

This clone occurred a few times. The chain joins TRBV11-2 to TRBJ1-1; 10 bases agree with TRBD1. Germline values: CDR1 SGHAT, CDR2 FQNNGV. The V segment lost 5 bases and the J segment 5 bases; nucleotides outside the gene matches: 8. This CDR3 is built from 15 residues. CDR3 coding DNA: TGTGCCAGCAGCGTGATGACAGGGGGCGGGACTGAAGCTTTCTTT. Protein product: CASSVMTGGGTEAFF. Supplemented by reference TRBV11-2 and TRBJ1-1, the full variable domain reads EAGVAQSPRYKIIEKRQSVAFWCNPISGHATLYWYQQILGQGPKLLIQFQNNGVVDDSQLPKDRFSAERLKGVDSTLKIQPAKLEDSAVYLCASSVMTGGGTEAFFGQGTRLTVV.

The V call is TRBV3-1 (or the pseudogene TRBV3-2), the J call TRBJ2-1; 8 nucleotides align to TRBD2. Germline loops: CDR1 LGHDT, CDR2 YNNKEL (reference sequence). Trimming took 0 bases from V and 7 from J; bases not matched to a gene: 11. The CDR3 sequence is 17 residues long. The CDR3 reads CASSQESSGSRVNEQFF. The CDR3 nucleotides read TGTGCCAGCAGCCAAGAGTCCAGCGGGAGCCGAGTGAATGAGCAGTTCTTC.

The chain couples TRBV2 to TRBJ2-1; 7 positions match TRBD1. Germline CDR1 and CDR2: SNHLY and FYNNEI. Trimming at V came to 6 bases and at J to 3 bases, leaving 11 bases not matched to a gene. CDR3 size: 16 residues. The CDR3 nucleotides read TGTGCCAGCAGCCGCGACAGGGTGAGGGACTACAATGAGCAGTTCTTC. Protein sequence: CASSRDRVRDYNEQFF.

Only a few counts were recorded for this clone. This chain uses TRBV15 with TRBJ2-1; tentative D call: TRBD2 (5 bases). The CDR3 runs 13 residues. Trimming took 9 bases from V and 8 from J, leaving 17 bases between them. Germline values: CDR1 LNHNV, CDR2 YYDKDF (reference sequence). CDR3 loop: CATGAGVVDEQFF. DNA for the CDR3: TGTGCCACAGGAGCCGGGGTAGTCGATGAGCAGTTCTTC.

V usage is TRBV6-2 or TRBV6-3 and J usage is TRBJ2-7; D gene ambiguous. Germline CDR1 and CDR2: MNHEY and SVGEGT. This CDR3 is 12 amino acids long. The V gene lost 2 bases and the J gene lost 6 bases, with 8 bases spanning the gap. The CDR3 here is CASSYGDSEQYF. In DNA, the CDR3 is TGTGCCAGCAGTTACGGTGACTCCGAGCAGTACTTC.

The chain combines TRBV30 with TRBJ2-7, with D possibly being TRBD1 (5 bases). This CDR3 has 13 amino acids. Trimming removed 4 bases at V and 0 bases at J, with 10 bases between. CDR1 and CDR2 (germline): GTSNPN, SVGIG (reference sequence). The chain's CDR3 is CAWTQGNSYEQYF. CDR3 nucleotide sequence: TGTGCCTGGACCCAGGGAAACTCCTACGAGCAGTACTTC.

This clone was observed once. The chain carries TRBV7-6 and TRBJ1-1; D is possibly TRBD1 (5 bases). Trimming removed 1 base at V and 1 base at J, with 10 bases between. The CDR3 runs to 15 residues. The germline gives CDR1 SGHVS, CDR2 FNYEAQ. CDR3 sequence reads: CASSLEAGTNTEAFF. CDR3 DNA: TGTGCCAGCAGCTTAGAGGCAGGGACGAACACTGAAGCTTTCTTT.

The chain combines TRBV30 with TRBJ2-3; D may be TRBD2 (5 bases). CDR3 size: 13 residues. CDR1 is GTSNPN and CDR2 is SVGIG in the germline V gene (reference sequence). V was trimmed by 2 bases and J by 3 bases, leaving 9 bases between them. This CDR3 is CAWSLRATDTQYF. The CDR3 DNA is TGTGCCTGGAGTTTGCGGGCTACAGATACGCAGTATTTT.

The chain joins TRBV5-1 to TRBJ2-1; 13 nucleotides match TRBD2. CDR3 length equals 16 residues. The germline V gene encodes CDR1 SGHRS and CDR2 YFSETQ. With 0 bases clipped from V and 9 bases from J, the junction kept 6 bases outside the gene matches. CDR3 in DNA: TGCGCCAGCAGCTTGGGGACTAGCGGGAGCATTAGTGAGCAGTTCTTC. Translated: CASSLGTSGSISEQFF. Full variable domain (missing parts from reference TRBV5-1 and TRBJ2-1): KAGVTQTPRYLIKTRGQQVTLSCSPISGHRSVSWYQQTPGQGLQFLFEYFSETQRNKGNFPGRFSGRQFSNSRSEMNVSTLELGDSALYLCASSLGTSGSISEQFFGPGTRLTVL.

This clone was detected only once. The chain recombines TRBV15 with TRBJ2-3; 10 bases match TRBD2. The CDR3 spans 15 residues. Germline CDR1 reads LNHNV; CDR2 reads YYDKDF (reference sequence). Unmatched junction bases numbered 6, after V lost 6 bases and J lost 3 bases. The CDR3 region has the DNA TGTGCCACCAGTAAATTAGCGGGAGGAACAGATACGCAGTATTTT. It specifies CATSKLAGGTDTQYF.

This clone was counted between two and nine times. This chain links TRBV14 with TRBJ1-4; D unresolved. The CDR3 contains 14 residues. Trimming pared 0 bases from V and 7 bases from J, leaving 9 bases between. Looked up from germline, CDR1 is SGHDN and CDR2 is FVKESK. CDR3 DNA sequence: TGTGCCAGCAGCCAAGATCCCGGTAGTGAAAAACTGTTTTTT. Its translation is CASSQDPGSEKLFF.

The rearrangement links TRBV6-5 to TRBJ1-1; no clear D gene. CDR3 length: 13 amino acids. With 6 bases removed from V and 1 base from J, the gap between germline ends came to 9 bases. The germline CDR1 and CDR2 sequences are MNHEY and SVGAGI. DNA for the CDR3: TGTGCCAGCAGGTCAGGTAGGAACACTGAAGCTTTCTTT. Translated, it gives CASRSGRNTEAFF.